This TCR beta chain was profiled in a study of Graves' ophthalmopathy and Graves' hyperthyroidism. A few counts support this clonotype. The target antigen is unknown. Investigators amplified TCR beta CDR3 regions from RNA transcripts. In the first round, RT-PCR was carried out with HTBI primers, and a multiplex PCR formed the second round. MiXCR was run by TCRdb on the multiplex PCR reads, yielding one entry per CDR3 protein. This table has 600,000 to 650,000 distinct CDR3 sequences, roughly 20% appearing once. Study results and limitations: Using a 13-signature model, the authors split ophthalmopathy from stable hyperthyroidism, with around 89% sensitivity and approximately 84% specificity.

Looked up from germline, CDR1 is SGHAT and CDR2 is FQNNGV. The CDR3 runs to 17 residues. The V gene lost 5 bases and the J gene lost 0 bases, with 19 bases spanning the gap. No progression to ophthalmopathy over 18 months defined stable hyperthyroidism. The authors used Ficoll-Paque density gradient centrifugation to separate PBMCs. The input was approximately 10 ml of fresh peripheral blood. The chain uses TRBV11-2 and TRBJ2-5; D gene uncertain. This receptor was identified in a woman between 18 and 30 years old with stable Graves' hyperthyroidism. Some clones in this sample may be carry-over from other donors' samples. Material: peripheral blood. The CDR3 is CASSKGRFGRYQETQYF. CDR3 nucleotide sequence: TGTGCCAGCAGCAAAGGCCGTTTTGGGCGGTACCAAGAGACCCAGTACTTC.